This T cell receptor (beta chain) was obtained from a study of blood T cells in healthy people across ages. For the second PCR, which ran for about 7 to 11 cycles, a sample-barcoded 5' primer and a J-beta primer mix were used. Every cDNA molecule bore a tag from a template-switch adaptor containing 12 random nucleotides. TCRdb fed the 5' RACE reads into MiXCR, producing one record per CDR3 protein. The data hold over 950,000 distinct CDR3 sequences, with less than 45% observed a single time. Comments on this clonotype: Its antigen remains unidentified.

Ranging in age from roughly 6 to 100, the donors were healthy Caucasian individuals from Russia. Per the germline V gene, CDR1 is ENHRY and CDR2 is SYGVKD. The germline V and J ends were trimmed by 3 bases and 2 bases, with 14 bases remaining between them. The length of the CDR3 is 16 residues. Study-level results: TCR beta diversity correlated strongly with naive T cell percentage.

The clonotype comes from a young man in good health. The genes are TRBV10-3 and TRBJ1-3, with TRBD1 as a possible D gene (6 bases). The specimen sequenced was blood. The CDR3 reads CAISDSGGPTGNTIYF. The CDR3 region has the DNA TGTGCCATCAGTGACTCTGGGGGCCCCACTGGAAACACCATATATTTT.